The 22 T cell receptor beta chains in this list originate from one sample, sequenced in a study of control samples from healthy donors and cancer patients. The protocol was immunoSEQ multiplex PCR, while the TCRdb copy is restricted to in-frame clones and leaves out a portion. The sample has about 100,000 clones, about 90% seen once. The sequenced material came from blood. All receptors come from a man aged 30 to 39 in good health.

The chain couples TRBV30 to TRBJ2-7, with D possibly being TRBD1 (5 bases). The CDR3 has 14 residues. V dropped 4 bases and J dropped 3 bases, with 16 bases sitting between them. The germline gives CDR1 GTSNPN, CDR2 SVGIG (reference sequence). The chain's CDR3 is CAWTKGFGGYEQYF. DNA for the CDR3: TGTGCCTGGACCAAGGGGTTCGGCGGCTACGAGCAGTACTTC.

J is TRBJ1-2 and V is TRBV7-2, with D uncertain. The V end lost 1 base, the J end lost 8 bases, and 5 bases lay between the germline ends. CDR1 and CDR2 (germline): SGHTA, FQGNSA. This CDR3 is built from 11 residues. CDR3 loop: CASSLDGGYTF. CDR3 nucleotides: TGTGCCAGCAGCTTAGACGGCGGCTACACCTTC.

The V gene is TRBV2, the J gene TRBJ1-5; 8 bases align to TRBD1. V gave up 6 bases and J gave up 6 bases; unmatched junction bases: 7. The CDR3 sequence is 14 residues long. From germline, CDR1 is SNHLY and CDR2 FYNNEI. The CDR3 DNA reads TGTGCCAGCAGGATGGAGCAGGGGGCTCAGCCCCAGCATTTT. Translating gives CASRMEQGAQPQHF. Using reference TRBV2 and TRBJ1-5 for the parts outside the CDR3, the full variable domain is EPEVTQTPSHQVTQMGQEVILRCVPISNHLYFYWYRQILGQKVEFLVSFYNNEISEKSEIFDDQFSVERPDGSNFTLKIRSTKLEDSAMYFCASRMEQGAQPQHFGDGTRLSIL.

The chain links TRBV19 to TRBJ2-1, with TRBD2 matching over 8 bases. Germline loops: CDR1 LNHDA, CDR2 SQIVND (reference sequence). The CDR3 spans 12 residues. V shed 7 bases, J shed 9 bases, and the junction held 5 bases outside the gene matches. CDR3 nucleotide sequence: TGTGCCAGTAATGCAGCGGGAGTTGAGCAGTTCTTC. Translated: CASNAAGVEQFF.

V gene TRBV19 combines with J gene TRBJ2-1; D call uncertain. V shed 7 bases and J shed 4 bases, with 11 bases lying between them. The CDR3 is 13 residues long. In germline, CDR1 is LNHDA, CDR2 SQIVND (reference sequence). The CDR3 DNA sequence: TGTGCCAGTACGGCGTGGCCATACAATGAGCAGTTCTTC. Its translation is CASTAWPYNEQFF.

The chain has TRBV11-3 and TRBJ2-3; 14 bases fit TRBD2. CDR3 length: 16 residues. CDR1 and CDR2 (germline): SGHNT, YENEEA. V lost 5 bases, J lost 4 bases, and 5 bases stayed unmatched. As DNA, the CDR3 is TGTGCCAGCAGCGGACGGACTAGCGGGAGGCCAGATACGCAGTATTTT. Translating gives CASSGRTSGRPDTQYF.

The genes are TRBV6-5 and TRBJ1-2; TRBD1 might be the D (5 bases). V dropped 6 bases and J dropped 2 bases, with 10 bases sitting between them. The CDR3 is made up of 13 amino acids. Germline CDR1 MNHEY, CDR2 SVGAGI. The CDR3 coding sequence is TGTGCCAGCAGAGCAGGGAACAACTATGGCTACACCTTC. This codes for CASRAGNNYGYTF.

CDR3 nucleotides: TGTGCCAGCAGCCAAGATCCACTAGCGGGATTTGGTGTGAATGAGCAGTTCTTC. Protein product: CASSQDPLAGFGVNEQFF. The chain is built from TRBV4-2 and TRBJ2-1; 10 positions match TRBD2. The V segment lost 0 bases and the J segment 7 bases; nucleotides outside the gene matches: 12. CDR3 size: 18 residues. CDR1 is LGHNA, CDR2 YNFKEQ, per germline.

The chain couples TRBV19 to TRBJ1-3, with D unclear. The CDR3 is 14 residues long. Germline CDR1 reads LNHDA; CDR2 reads SQIVND (reference sequence). The ends were cut back, 8 bases at V and 0 bases at J, with 11 bases in the middle. The CDR3 DNA sequence: TGTGCCAGTTCCCTCCAGAGCTCTGGAAACACCATATATTTT. It encodes CASSLQSSGNTIYF.

This chain links TRBV6-1 with TRBJ2-1, with D perhaps TRBD2 (5 bases). This CDR3 has 12 amino acids. Germline V CDR1 and CDR2: MNHNS, SASEGT. Trimming took off 3 bases at V and 10 bases at J, with 10 bases between the two ends. CDR3 sequence: CASSDPSREQFF. The CDR3 DNA is TGTGCCAGCAGTGACCCTAGCCGCGAGCAGTTCTTC.

The chain carries TRBV4-1 and TRBJ1-6; no reliable D call. The V end lost 0 bases, the J end lost 0 bases, and 6 bases lay between the germline ends. The CDR3 extends over 16 amino acids. Germline CDR1 MGHRA, CDR2 YSYEKL. Written as DNA, the CDR3 is TGCGCCAGCAGCCAAGAGGCGGGCTCCTATAATTCACCCCTCCACTTT. Amino acids: CASSQEAGSYNSPLHF.

This rearrangement joins TRBV9 to TRBJ2-3, with TRBD2 matching over 9 bases. Germline CDR1 reads SGDLS; CDR2 reads YYNGEE. This CDR3 contains 15 residues. V was clipped by 2 bases and J by 3 bases; unmatched bases: 4. CDR3 sequence: CASSVRTSETDTQYF. DNA for the CDR3: TGTGCCAGCAGCGTGCGGACTAGCGAGACAGATACGCAGTATTTT.

V is TRBV10-2 and J is TRBJ1-1; D unresolved. Per the germline V gene, CDR1 is WSHSY and CDR2 is SAAADI. The CDR3 has 13 residues. V gave up 2 bases and J gave up 1 base, with 5 bases separating them. The CDR3 sequence: CASSEAGNTEAFF. CDR3 in DNA: TGCGCCAGCAGTGAGGCAGGGAACACTGAAGCTTTCTTT.

The V and J genes are TRBV20-1 and TRBJ2-2; D is undetermined. V was cut by 3 bases and J by 4 bases, with 9 bases left in between. The CDR3 runs to 13 residues. Germline CDR1 DFQATT, CDR2 SNEGSKA (reference sequence). CDR3 amino acids: CSASFPLTGELFF. CDR3 bases: TGCAGTGCTAGTTTTCCGCTCACCGGGGAGCTGTTTTTT.

V usage is TRBV29-1 and J usage is TRBJ2-3; 7 bases fit TRBD2. This CDR3 comprises 16 residues. With 6 bases clipped from V and 2 bases from J, the junction kept 14 bases outside the gene matches. Germline V lookup: CDR1 SQVTM, CDR2 ANQGSEA. As DNA, the CDR3 is TGCAGCGTCCCCCGTGGGGCTAGCGGATACACAGATACGCAGTATTTT. This encodes CSVPRGASGYTDTQYF.

The chain joins TRBV7-2 to TRBJ2-7; either TRBD1 or TRBD2 may fit D (5 bases each). The CDR3 is 15 residues long. Germline lookup yields CDR1 SGHTA and CDR2 FQGNSA. Trimming left V 0 bases short and J 1 base short, with 10 bases between. The CDR3 here is CASSLAWDGSYEQYF. The CDR3 nucleotides are TGTGCCAGCAGCTTAGCGTGGGACGGATCCTACGAGCAGTACTTC.

DNA of the CDR3: TGTGCCAGCAGTGTCCTAGCACGAAATGAGCAGTTCTTC. Its protein product is CASSVLARNEQFF. V gene TRBV2 combines with J gene TRBJ2-1; a possible D gene is TRBD2 (5 bases). The V gene lost 4 bases and the J gene lost 7 bases, with 11 bases spanning the gap. Germline CDR1 reads SNHLY; CDR2 reads FYNNEI. CDR3 length: 13 amino acids.

The chain uses TRBV7-9 and TRBJ1-1; perhaps TRBD1 as D (6 bases). Trimming removed 4 bases from V and 5 bases from J, with 20 bases in between. Germline-derived CDR1 and CDR2 are SEHNR and FQNEAQ (reference sequence). The CDR3 sequence is 16 residues long. The CDR3, as DNA: TGTGCCAGCAGCTCACCCCGAGGGGGAGGGTTGACTGAAGCTTTCTTT. As protein: CASSSPRGGGLTEAFF.

The chain is built from TRBV14 and TRBJ1-2; 7 bases fit TRBD1. CDR1 and CDR2 (germline): SGHDN, FVKESK. The CDR3 is 15 residues long. V dropped 1 base and J dropped 4; count of bases not matched to a gene: 6. The CDR3 DNA reads as TGTGCCAGCAGCCAAGGAGGGGGCAGTCCCTATGGCTACACCTTC. It yields the protein CASSQGGGSPYGYTF.

The J gene is TRBJ1-1, the V gene TRBV15; a weak D match, TRBD1 (6 bases). The germline V gene has CDR1 LNHNV and CDR2 YYDKDF (reference sequence). V dropped 5 bases and J dropped 10 bases, with 14 bases sitting between them. The CDR3 runs to 12 residues. CDR3 DNA sequence: TGTGCCACCAGCGGGGGGCCACTAACAGCTTTCTTT. It yields the protein CATSGGPLTAFF.

The chain has TRBV5-6 and TRBJ2-5; 7 nucleotides agree with TRBD2. Germline trimming cut 1 base from V and 5 bases from J; bases unmatched to any gene: 8. The V gene's germline CDR1 is SGHDT and CDR2 YYEEEE. There are 15 residues in the CDR3. The CDR3 coding sequence is TGTGCCAGCAGCTTGTCGGAGGGGAGGGTGGAGACCCAGTACTTC. This encodes CASSLSEGRVETQYF.

V gene TRBV6-2 or TRBV6-3 combines with J gene TRBJ2-7, with 10 bases that match TRBD2. Germline trimming cut 5 bases from V and 5 bases from J; bases unmatched to any gene: 12. CDR3 length: 16 residues. CDR1 is MNHEY and CDR2 is SVGEGT in the germline V gene. CDR3 nucleotides: TGTGCCAGCAGTCCGGGACTAGCGAGGGGAGCCCACGAGCAGTACTTC. Protein product: CASSPGLARGAHEQYF.